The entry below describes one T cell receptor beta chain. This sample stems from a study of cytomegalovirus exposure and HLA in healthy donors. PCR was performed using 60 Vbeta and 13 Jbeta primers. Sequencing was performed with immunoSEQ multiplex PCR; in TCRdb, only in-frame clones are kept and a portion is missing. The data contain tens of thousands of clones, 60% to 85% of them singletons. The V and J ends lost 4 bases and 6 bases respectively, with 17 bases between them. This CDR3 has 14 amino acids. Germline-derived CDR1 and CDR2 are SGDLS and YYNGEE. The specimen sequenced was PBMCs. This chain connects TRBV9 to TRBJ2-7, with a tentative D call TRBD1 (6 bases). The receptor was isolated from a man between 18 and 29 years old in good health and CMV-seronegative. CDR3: CASSFRDITGEQYF. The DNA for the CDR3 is TGTGCCAGCAGCTTCCGGGACATTACGGGCGAGCAGTACTTC.